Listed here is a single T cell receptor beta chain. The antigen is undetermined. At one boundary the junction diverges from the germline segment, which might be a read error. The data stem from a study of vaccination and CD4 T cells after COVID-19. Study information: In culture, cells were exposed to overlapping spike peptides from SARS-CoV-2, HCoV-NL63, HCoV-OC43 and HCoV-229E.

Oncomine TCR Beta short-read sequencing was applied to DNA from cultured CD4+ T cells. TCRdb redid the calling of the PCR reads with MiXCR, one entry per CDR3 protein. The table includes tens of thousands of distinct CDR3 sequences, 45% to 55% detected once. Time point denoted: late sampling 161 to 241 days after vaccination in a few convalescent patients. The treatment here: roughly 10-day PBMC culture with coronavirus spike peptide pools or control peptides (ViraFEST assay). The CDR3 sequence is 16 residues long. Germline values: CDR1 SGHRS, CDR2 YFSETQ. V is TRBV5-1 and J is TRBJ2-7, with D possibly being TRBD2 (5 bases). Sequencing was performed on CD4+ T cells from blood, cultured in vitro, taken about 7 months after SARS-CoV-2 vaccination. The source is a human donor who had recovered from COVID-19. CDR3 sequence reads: CASSLGTGAAVYGQYF. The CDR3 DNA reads TGCGCCAGCAGCTTGGGCACCGGAGCAGCGGTCTACGGGCAGTACTTC.